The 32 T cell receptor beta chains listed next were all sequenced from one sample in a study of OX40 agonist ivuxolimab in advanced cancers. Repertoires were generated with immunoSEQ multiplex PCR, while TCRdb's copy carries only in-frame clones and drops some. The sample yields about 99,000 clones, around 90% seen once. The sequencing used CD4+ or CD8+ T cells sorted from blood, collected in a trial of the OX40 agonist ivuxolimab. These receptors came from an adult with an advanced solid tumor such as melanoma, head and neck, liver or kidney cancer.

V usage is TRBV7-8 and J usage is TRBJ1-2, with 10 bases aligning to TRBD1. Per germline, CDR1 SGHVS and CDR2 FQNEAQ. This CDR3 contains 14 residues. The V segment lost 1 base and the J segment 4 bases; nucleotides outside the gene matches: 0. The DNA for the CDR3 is TGTGCCAGCAGCTTAGGACAGGGGGCCTATGGCTACACCTTC. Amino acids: CASSLGQGAYGYTF.

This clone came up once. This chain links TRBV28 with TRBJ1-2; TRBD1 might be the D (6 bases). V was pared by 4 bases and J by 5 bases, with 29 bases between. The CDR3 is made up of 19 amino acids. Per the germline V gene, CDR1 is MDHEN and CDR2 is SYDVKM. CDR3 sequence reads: CASSSTGEATGESLYGYTF. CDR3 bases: TGTGCCAGCAGTTCGACTGGGGAGGCGACAGGAGAGTCCCTTTATGGCTACACCTTC.

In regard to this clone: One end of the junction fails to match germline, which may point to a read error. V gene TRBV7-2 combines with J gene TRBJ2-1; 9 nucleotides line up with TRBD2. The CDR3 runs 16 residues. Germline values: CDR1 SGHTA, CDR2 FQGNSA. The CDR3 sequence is CASRLAGAGIYNEQFF. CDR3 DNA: TGTGCCAGCAGATTAGCGGGAGCTGGGATATACAATGAGCAGTTCTTC.

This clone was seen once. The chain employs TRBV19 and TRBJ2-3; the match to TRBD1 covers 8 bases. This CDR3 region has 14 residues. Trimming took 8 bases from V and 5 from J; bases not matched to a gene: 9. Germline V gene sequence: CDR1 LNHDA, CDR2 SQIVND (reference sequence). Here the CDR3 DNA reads TGTGCCAGTGGCCGGGACAGGCGGTTAGATACGCAGTATTTT. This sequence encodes CASGRDRRLDTQYF.

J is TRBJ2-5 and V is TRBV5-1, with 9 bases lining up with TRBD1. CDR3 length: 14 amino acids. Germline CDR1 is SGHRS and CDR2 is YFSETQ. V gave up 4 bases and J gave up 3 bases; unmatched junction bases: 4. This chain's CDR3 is CASSRQGVEETQYF. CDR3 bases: TGCGCCAGCAGCCGACAGGGGGTGGAAGAGACCCAGTACTTC.

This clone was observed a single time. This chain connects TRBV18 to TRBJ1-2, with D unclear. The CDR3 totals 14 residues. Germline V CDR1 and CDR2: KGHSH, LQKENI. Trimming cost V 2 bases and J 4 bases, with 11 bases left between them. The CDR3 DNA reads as TGTGCCAGCTCACCAGGCAGCGAATTCTATGGCTACACCTTC. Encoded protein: CASSPGSEFYGYTF. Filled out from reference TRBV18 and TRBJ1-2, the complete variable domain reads NAGVMQNPRHLVRRRGQEARLRCSPMKGHSHVYWYRQLPEEGLKFMVYLQKENIIDESGMPKERFSAEFPKEGPSILRIQQVVRGDSAAYFCASSPGSEFYGYTFGSGTRLTVV.

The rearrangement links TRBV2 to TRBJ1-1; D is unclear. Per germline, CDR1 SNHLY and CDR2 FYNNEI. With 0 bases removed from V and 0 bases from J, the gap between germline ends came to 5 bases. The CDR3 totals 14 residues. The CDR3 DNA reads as TGTGCCAGCAGTGAAGCGACGCTGAACACTGAAGCTTTCTTT. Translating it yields CASSEATLNTEAFF.

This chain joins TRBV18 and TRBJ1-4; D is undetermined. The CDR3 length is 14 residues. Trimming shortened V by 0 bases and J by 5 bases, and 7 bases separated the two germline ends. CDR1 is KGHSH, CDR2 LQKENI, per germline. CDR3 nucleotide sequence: TGTGCCAGCTCACCACCAAACATAAATGAAAAACTGTTTTTT. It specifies CASSPPNINEKLFF.

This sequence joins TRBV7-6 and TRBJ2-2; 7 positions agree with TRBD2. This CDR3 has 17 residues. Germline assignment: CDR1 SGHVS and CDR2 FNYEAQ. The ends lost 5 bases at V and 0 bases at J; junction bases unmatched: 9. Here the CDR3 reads CASSPRRRGANTGELFF. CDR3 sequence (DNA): TGTGCCAGCAGCCCGAGGAGACGGGGGGCGAACACCGGGGAGCTGTTTTTT.

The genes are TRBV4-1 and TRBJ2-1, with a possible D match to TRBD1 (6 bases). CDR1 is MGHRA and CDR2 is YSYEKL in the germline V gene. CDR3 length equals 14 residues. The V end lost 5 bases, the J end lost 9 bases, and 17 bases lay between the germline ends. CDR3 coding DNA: TGCGCCAGCAGCGCAGTGTCAGGGGCCACTGAGCAGTTCTTC. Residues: CASSAVSGATEQFF.

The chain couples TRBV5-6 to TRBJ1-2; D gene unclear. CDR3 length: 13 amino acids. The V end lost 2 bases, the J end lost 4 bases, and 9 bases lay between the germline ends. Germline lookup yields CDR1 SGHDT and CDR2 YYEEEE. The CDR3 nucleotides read TGTGCCAGCAGCTTCGAACGGGGCTATGGCTACACCTTC. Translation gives CASSFERGYGYTF.

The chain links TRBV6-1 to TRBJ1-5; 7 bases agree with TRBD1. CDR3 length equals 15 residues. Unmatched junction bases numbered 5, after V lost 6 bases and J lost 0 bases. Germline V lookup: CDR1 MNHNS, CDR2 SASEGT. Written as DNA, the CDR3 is TGTGCCAGCAGACCGGGACAGAATAGCAATCAGCCCCAGCATTTT. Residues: CASRPGQNSNQPQHF.

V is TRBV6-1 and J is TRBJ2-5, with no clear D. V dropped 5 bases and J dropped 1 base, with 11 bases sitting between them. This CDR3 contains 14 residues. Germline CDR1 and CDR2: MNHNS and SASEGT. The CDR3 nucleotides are TGTGCCAGCAGTTCACAGATACTCCAAGAGACCCAGTACTTC. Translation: CASSSQILQETQYF.

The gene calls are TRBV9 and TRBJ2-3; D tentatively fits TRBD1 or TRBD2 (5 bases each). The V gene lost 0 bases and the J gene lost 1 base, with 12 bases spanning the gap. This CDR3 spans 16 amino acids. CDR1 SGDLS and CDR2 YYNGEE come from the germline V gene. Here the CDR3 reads CASSVGGGLRTDTQYF. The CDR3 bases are TGTGCCAGCAGCGTAGGGGGCGGGCTCCGCACAGATACGCAGTATTTT.

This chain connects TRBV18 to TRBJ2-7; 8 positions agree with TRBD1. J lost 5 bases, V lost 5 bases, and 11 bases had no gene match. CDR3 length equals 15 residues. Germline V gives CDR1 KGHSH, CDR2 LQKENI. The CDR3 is CASSYTGTGVDEQYF. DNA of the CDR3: TGTGCCAGCTCATATACCGGGACAGGCGTCGACGAGCAGTACTTC.

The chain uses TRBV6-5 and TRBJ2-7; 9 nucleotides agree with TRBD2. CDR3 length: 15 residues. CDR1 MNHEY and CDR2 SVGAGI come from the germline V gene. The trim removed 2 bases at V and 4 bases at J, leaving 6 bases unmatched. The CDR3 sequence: CASSYGGLATYEQYF. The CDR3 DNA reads TGTGCCAGCAGTTACGGGGGACTAGCTACATACGAGCAGTACTTC.

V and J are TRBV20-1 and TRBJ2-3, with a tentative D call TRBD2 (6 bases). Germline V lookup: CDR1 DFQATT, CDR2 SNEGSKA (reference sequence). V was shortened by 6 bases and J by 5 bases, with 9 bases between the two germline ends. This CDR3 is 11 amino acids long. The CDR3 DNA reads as TGCAGTGCGCGACTAGAAGATACGCAGTATTTT. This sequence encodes CSARLEDTQYF.

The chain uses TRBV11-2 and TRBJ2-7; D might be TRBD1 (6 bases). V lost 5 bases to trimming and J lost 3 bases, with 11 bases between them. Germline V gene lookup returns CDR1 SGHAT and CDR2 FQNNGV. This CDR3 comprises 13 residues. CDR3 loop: CASSRGHVYEQYF. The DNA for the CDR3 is TGTGCCAGCAGCCGGGGACACGTCTACGAGCAGTACTTC.

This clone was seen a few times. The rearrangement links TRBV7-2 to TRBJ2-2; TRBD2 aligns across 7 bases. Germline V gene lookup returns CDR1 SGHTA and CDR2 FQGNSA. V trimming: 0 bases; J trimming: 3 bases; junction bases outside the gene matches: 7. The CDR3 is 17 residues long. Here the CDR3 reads CASSLARASGDTGELFF. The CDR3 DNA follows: TGTGCCAGCAGCTTAGCGAGGGCTAGCGGAGACACCGGGGAGCTGTTTTTT.

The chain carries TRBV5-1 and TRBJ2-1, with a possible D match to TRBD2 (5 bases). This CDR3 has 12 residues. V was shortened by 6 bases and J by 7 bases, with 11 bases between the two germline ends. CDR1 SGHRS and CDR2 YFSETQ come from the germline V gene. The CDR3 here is CASTSLGNEQFF. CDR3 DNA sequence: TGCGCCAGCACTAGCCTCGGGAATGAGCAGTTCTTC.

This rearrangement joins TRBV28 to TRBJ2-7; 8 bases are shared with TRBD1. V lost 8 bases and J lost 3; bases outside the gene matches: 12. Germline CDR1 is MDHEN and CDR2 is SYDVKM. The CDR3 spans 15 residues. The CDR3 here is CASWWGQADYYEQYF. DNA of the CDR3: TGTGCCAGCTGGTGGGGACAGGCAGACTACTACGAGCAGTACTTC.

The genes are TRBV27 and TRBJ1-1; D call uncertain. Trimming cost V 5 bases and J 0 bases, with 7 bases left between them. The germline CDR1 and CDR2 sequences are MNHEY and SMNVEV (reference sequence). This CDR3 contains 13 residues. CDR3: CASSLIMNTEAFF. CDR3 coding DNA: TGTGCCAGCAGTCTAATAATGAACACTGAAGCTTTCTTT.

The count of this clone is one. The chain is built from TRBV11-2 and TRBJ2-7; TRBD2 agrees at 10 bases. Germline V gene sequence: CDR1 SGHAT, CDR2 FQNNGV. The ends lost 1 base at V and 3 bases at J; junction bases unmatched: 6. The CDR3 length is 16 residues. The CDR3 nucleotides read TGTGCCAGCAGCTTAGGATATAGCGGGAGGTTCTACGAGCAGTACTTC. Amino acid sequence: CASSLGYSGRFYEQYF.

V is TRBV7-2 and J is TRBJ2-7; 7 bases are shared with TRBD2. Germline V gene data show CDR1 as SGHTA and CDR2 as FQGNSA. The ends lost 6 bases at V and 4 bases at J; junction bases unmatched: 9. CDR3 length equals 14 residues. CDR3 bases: TGTGCCAGCAGTACCGGGACTACATTTTACGAGCAGTACTTC. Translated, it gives CASSTGTTFYEQYF.

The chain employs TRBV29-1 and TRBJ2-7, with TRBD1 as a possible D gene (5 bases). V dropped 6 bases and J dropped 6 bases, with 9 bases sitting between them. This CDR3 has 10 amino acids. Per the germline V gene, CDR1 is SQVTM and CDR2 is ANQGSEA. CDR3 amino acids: CSVDQGEQYF. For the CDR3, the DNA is TGCAGCGTAGACCAGGGCGAGCAGTACTTC.

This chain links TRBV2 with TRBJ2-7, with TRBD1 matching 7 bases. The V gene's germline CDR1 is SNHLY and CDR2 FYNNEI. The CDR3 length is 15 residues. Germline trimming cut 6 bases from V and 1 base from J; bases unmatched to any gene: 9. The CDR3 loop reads CASRGRTGASYEQYF. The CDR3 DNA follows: TGTGCCAGCAGGGGACGGACAGGAGCTTCCTACGAGCAGTACTTC.

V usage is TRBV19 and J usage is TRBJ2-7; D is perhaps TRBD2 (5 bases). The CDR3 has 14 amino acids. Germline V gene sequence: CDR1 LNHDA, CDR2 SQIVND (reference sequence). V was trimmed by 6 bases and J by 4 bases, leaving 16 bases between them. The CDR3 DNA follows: TGTGCCAGTAGCATGCTTAGGGAGTCGTACGAGCAGTACTTC. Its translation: CASSMLRESYEQYF.

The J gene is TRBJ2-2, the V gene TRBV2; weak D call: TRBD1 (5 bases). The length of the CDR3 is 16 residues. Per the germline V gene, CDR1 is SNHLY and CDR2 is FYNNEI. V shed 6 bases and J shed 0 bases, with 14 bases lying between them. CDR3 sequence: CASSRTGLANTGELFF. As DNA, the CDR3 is TGTGCCAGCAGCCGTACAGGTCTTGCGAACACCGGGGAGCTGTTTTTT.

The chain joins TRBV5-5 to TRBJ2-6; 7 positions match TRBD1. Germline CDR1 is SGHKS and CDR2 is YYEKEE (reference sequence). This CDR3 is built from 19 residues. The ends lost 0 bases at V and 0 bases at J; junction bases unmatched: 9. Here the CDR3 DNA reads TGTGCCAGCAGCTTGGGTTTGGCAGGGGGAAGCTCTGGGGCCAACGTCCTGACTTTC. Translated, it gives CASSLGLAGGSSGANVLTF.

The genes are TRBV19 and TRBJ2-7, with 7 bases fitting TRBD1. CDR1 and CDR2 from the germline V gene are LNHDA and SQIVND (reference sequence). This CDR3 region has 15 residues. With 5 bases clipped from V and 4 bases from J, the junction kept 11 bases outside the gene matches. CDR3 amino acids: CASSPRDSVKYEQYF. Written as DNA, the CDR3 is TGTGCCAGTAGTCCCCGGGACAGCGTAAAATACGAGCAGTACTTC.

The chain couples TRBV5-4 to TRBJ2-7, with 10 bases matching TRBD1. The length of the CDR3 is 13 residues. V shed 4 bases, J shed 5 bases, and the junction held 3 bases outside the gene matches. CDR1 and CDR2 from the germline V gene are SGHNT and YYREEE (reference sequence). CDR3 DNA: TGTGCCAGCAGCAGGGACAGGGGCAACGAGCAGTACTTC. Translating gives CASSRDRGNEQYF.

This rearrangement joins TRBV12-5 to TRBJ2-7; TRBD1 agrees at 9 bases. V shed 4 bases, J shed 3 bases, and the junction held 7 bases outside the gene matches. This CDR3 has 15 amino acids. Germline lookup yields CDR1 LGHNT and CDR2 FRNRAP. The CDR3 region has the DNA TGTGCTAGTGGTTCCCGGGACAGGGTAATCTACGAGCAGTACTTC. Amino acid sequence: CASGSRDRVIYEQYF. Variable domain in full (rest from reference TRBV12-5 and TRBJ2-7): DARVTQTPRHKVTEMGQEVTMRCQPILGHNTVFWYRQTMMQGLELLAYFRNRAPLDDSGMPKDRFSAEMPDATLATLKIQPSEPRDSAVYFCASGSRDRVIYEQYFGPGTRLTVT.